The 5 T cell receptor beta chains below all came from one sample that was sequenced in a study of blood T cells in healthy people across ages. Together with a sample-barcoded 5' primer, a J-beta primer mix was included in a second PCR lasting about 7 to 12 cycles. MiXCR, run by TCRdb on the 5' RACE reads, gives a single entry per CDR3 protein. The table records under 1,100,000 distinct CDR3 sequences, around 25% of them present only once. This same sample was also part of a study on T cells of mothers and their children.

The specimen sequenced was blood. All receptors come from a girl aged 2 to 9 in good health.

The V gene is TRBV4-3, the J gene TRBJ1-2, with D unclear. Germline V lookup: CDR1 LGHNA, CDR2 YSLEER. The CDR3 is made up of 15 amino acids. Trimming took 1 base from V and 0 from J, leaving 9 bases between them. The CDR3 loop reads CASSQAIGPNYGYTF. In nucleotides, the CDR3 is TGCGCCAGCAGCCAAGCTATTGGACCTAACTATGGCTACACCTTC.

This clonotype was counted a few times. The V call is TRBV5-1, the J call TRBJ1-4, with TRBD1 as a possible D gene (5 bases). The CDR3 covers 14 residues. CDR1 is SGHRS, CDR2 YFSETQ, per germline. V lost 4 bases and J lost 5, with 12 bases in between. CDR3 nucleotides: TGCGCCAGCAGCCGGGACGGCGAGAATGAAAAACTGTTTTTT. It codes for CASSRDGENEKLFF.

This clonotype was seen only a few times. This CDR3 is CASSFFAEQYF. CDR3 coding DNA: TGTGCCAGCAGTTTCTTCGCGGAGCAGTACTTC. J is TRBJ2-1 and V is TRBV28; D remains unclear. The J call may not be correct, given that the DNA end is closer to TRBJ2-7. CDR1 MDHEN and CDR2 SYDVKM come from the germline V gene. The CDR3 length is 11 residues.

The chain is built from TRBV9 and TRBJ2-5, with D maybe TRBD1 (6 bases). Trimming removed 4 bases at V and 1 base at J, with 14 bases between. Per the germline V gene, CDR1 is SGDLS and CDR2 is YYNGEE. CDR3 length: 15 amino acids. CDR3 in amino acids: CASSPNTGIQETQYF. DNA of the CDR3: TGTGCCAGCAGCCCCAACACAGGGATCCAAGAGACCCAGTACTTC.

V usage is TRBV5-4 and J usage is TRBJ2-1; D is unclear. This CDR3 is 12 amino acids long. From germline, CDR1 is SGHNT and CDR2 YYREEE (reference sequence). Trimming cost V 2 bases and J 7 bases, with 7 bases left between them. The CDR3 DNA sequence: TGTGCCAGCAGCTTTAGTGAAAATGAGCAGTTCTTC. Its protein is CASSFSENEQFF.